The 16 T cell receptor beta chains below were found in one sample sequenced in a study of metastatic and nonmetastatic thyroid tumors (dated by TCRdb to about 2020). Receptor libraries were prepared by PCR. This sample was sequenced with an Illumina HiSeq 4000. TCRdb ran its own pipeline on the public reads, namely fastp trimming at Q25 and MiXCR clone calling, and kept in-frame beta chains. The sample table shows 21,000 or so clones, and approximately 16% are seen once. The ten most abundant clones make up roughly 20% of the sample. Before undergoing thyroid surgery, none of the patients had been given any kind of treatment. The sequenced sample was blood. These receptors originate from a male donor with papillary thyroid cancer or a benign thyroid nodule (not recorded which). Some clones in this sample may be carry-over from other donors' samples.

This clone was observed a handful of times. Mismatch with germline at one junction end may stem from a read error. The chain uses TRBV15 and TRBJ1-2, with D unclear. Germline CDR1 is LNHNV and CDR2 is YYDKDF (reference sequence). This CDR3 has 14 residues. DNA of the CDR3: TGTGTCACCAGCAGAGGGATCAGCCTCGGTGGCTACACCTTC. It is translated as CVTSRGISLGGYTF.

This clone was seen only a few times. A much larger clone is a single base away; this may be a read error. The chain combines TRBV9 with TRBJ2-6; D is unresolved. Germline V gives CDR1 SGDLS, CDR2 YYNGEE. V lost 0 bases and J 3 bases, leaving 16 bases between the germline ends. This CDR3 has 18 residues. CDR3 DNA: TGTGCCAGCAGCGTAGGGTTAAGGGATGGGTATGGGGCCAACGTCCTGACTTTC. Amino acids: CASSVGLRDGYGANVLTF. The full variable domain, rest sourced from reference TRBV9 and TRBJ2-6, is DSGVTQTPKHLITATGQRVTLRCSPRSGDLSVYWYQQSLDQGLQFLIQYYNGEERAKGNILERFSAQQFPDLHSELNLSSLELGDSALYFCASSVGLRDGYGANVLTFGAGSRLTVL.

The sample holds many counts of this clone. J is TRBJ2-7 and V is TRBV20-1, with 7 bases lining up with TRBD2. Losses at the gene ends were 0 bases for V and 5 bases for J; bases not matched to a gene: 10. Germline V gives CDR1 DFQATT, CDR2 SNEGSKA (reference sequence). This CDR3 spans 15 amino acids. The CDR3 sequence is CSARDHSGTPHEQYF. The DNA of the CDR3 is TGCAGTGCTAGAGATCACAGCGGGACTCCCCACGAGCAGTACTTC.

This clone is labeled medium-sized. This chain joins TRBV6-1 and TRBJ1-2; 9 nucleotides agree with TRBD1. Trimming cost V 6 bases and J 4 bases; bases outside gene matches: 3. The CDR3 totals 13 residues. Germline CDR1 MNHNS, CDR2 SASEGT. DNA for the CDR3: TGTGCCAGCAGGCCGACAGGGGGCTATGGCTACACCTTC. Residues: CASRPTGGYGYTF.

The chain has TRBV2 and TRBJ2-2, with TRBD1 matching 9 bases. The CDR3 loop spans 15 amino acids. Trimming at V came to 6 bases and at J to 4 bases, leaving 6 bases not matched to a gene. CDR1 SNHLY and CDR2 FYNNEI come from the germline V gene. The CDR3 here is CASRTGTGSTGELFF. The CDR3 coding sequence is TGTGCCAGCAGAACCGGGACAGGGTCCACCGGGGAGCTGTTTTTT.

This clone appeared a few times. The V gene is TRBV6-1, the J gene TRBJ2-7, with D possibly being TRBD1 (5 bases). This CDR3 contains 13 residues. Trimming stripped 8 bases from V and 5 bases from J, with 16 bases between. In germline, CDR1 is MNHNS, CDR2 SASEGT. The CDR3 loop reads CASSRAGIDEQYF. The CDR3 DNA is TGTGCCAGCTCCCGGGCAGGGATCGACGAGCAGTACTTC.

In the case of this clone: A much bigger clone sits one base away, suggesting this may be a read error. Additional DNA sequences in this sample encode the identical CDR3. The V and J genes are TRBV20-1 and TRBJ2-3; unclear D gene. The CDR3 runs to 13 residues. Germline loops: CDR1 DFQATT, CDR2 SNEGSKA (reference sequence). The CDR3 here is CSAPALGTDTQYF. CDR3 DNA sequence: TGCAGCGCCCCTGCGCTTGGCACAGATACGCAGTATTTT.

Details on this clone: The junction shows a germline mismatch at one end, possibly a read error. CDR3 bases: TGTGCTAGCAGCTTAACGGGGGGCTTCGGGGAGACCCAGTACTTC. As protein: CASSLTGGFGETQYF. V and J are TRBV7-7 and TRBJ2-5; D is possibly TRBD2 (7 bases). The CDR3 has 15 residues. The V gene's germline CDR1 is SSHAT and CDR2 FNYEAQ (reference sequence).

This clone was counted ten times or more. This chain links TRBV12-3 or TRBV12-4 with TRBJ2-1; D could derive from TRBD1 or TRBD2 (5 bases each). This CDR3 has 17 amino acids. The V gene lost 5 bases and the J gene lost 5 bases, with 22 bases spanning the gap. In DNA form, the CDR3 reads TGTGCCAGCAGTCCCCCCGGGGCGTCGAACTTAAACAATGAGCAGTTCTTC. This encodes CASSPPGASNLNNEQFF.

There are many counts of this clone. Other DNA sequences within the sample encode an identical CDR3. The gene calls are TRBV7-9 and TRBJ2-5; 8 bases line up with TRBD2. The V and J ends lost 0 bases and 5 bases, in that order; junction bases with no gene match: 2. From germline, CDR1 is SEHNR and CDR2 FQNEAQ (reference sequence). The CDR3 consists of 14 residues. CDR3: CASSLASGSETQYF. The CDR3 DNA reads as TGTGCCAGCAGCTTAGCAAGCGGGAGCGAGACCCAGTACTTC.

J is TRBJ1-3 and V is TRBV7-2, with 9 bases that match TRBD1. The CDR3 has 15 amino acids. The J segment lost 4 bases and the V segment lost 1 base, leaving 2 bases of the junction unmatched. Germline CDR1 and CDR2: SGHTA and FQGNSA. In DNA, the CDR3 is TGTGCCAGCAGCTTAGGAGGGACAGGGGGAAACACCATATATTTT. This codes for CASSLGGTGGNTIYF.

This clone turned up a few times. J is TRBJ2-1 and V is TRBV4-1, with a weak D call TRBD1 (6 bases). The CDR3 loop spans 13 amino acids. Per germline, CDR1 MGHRA and CDR2 YSYEKL. V was clipped by 0 bases and J by 9 bases, with 9 bases between them. CDR3 in DNA: TGCGCCAGCAGCCAAGAAGGCAGGGGTGAGCAGTTCTTC. It is translated as CASSQEGRGEQFF.

Many counts were recorded for this clone. The CDR3 sequence is CASNSDRVGKETQYF. CDR3 sequence (DNA): TGTGCCAGCAACTCGGACAGGGTGGGTAAAGAGACCCAGTACTTC. The chain has TRBV28 and TRBJ2-5, with 8 bases aligning to TRBD1. CDR3 size: 15 residues. V was pared by 7 bases and J by 3 bases, with 10 bases of the junction left unmatched. Germline CDR1 is MDHEN and CDR2 is SYDVKM.

This clone is medium-sized within its sample. This chain links TRBV25-1 with TRBJ2-2; a possible D gene is TRBD2 (6 bases). V lost 1 base and J 4 bases, leaving 10 bases between the germline ends. Germline CDR1 reads MGHDK; CDR2 reads SYGVNS. The length of the CDR3 is 15 residues. The DNA of the CDR3 is TGTGCCAGCAGTGAATTCCAGGGAGGCACCGGGGAGCTGTTTTTT. Amino acid sequence: CASSEFQGGTGELFF. The full variable domain, rest sourced from reference TRBV25-1 and TRBJ2-2, is EADIYQTPRYLVIGTGKKITLECSQTMGHDKMYWYQQDPGMELHLIHYSYGVNSTEKGDLSSESTVSRIRTEHFPLTLESARPSHTSQYLCASSEFQGGTGELFFGEGSRLTVL.

In this sample, this clone turned up many times. The V gene is TRBV2, the J gene TRBJ1-1, with D possibly being TRBD1 (6 bases). Deletions cut 5 bases from V and 2 bases from J, with 9 bases between. The CDR3 contains 13 residues. CDR1 and CDR2 from the germline V gene are SNHLY and FYNNEI. This CDR3 is CASSRDTNTEAFF. The CDR3 DNA follows: TGTGCCAGCAGTAGGGACACCAACACTGAAGCTTTCTTT. Variable domain in full (rest from reference TRBV2 and TRBJ1-1): EPEVTQTPSHQVTQMGQEVILRCVPISNHLYFYWYRQILGQKVEFLVSFYNNEISEKSEIFDDQFSVERPDGSNFTLKIRSTKLEDSAMYFCASSRDTNTEAFFGQGTRLTVV.

This clone was found many times. This chain uses TRBV29-1 with TRBJ1-1; 8 bases fit TRBD1. The V and J ends lost 5 bases and 2 bases, in that order; junction bases with no gene match: 4. This CDR3 has 13 residues. CDR1 is SQVTM and CDR2 is ANQGSEA in the germline V gene. DNA for the CDR3: TGCAGCGTTCGTTCAGGGGGCAACACTGAAGCTTTCTTT. Translating gives CSVRSGGNTEAFF.